This T cell receptor beta chain is drawn from a study of OX40 agonist ivuxolimab in advanced cancers. This CDR3 contains 15 residues. Losses at the gene ends were 1 base for V and 6 bases for J; bases not matched to a gene: 7. Germline CDR1 is SEHNR and CDR2 is FQNEAQ (reference sequence). Libraries were prepared by immunoSEQ multiplex PCR; TCRdb keeps only in-frame clonotypes and omits some of them. The profile shows about 85,000 clones, roughly 84% of them singletons. Points from the study as a whole: At 0.1 to 3.0 mg/kg, clonal expansion of CD4+ and CD8+ blood T cells had occurred by week 6.

Note on this clone: Its antigen remains unidentified.

The source material was CD4+ or CD8+ T cells sorted from blood, sampled in a trial of the OX40 agonist ivuxolimab. The receptor comes from an adult with an advanced solid tumor such as melanoma, head and neck, liver or kidney cancer. The chain links TRBV7-9 to TRBJ1-2; 8 nucleotides agree with TRBD1. This chain's CDR3 is CASSLGAGQGDGYTF. DNA of the CDR3: TGTGCCAGCAGCTTAGGGGCAGGACAGGGAGATGGCTACACCTTC.